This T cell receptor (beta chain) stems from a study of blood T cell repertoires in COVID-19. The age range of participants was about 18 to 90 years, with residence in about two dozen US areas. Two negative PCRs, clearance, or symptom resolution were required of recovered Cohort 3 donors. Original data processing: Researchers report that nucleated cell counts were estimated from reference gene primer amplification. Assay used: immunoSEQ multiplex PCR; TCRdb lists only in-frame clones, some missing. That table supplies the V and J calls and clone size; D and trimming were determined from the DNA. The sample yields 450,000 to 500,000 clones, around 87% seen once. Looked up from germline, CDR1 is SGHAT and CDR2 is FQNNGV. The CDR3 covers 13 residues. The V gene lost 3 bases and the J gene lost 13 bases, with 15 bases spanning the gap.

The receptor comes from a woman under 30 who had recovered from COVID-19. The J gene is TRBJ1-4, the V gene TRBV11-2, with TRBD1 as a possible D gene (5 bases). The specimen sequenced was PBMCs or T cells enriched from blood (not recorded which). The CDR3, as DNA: TGTGCCAGCAGCTTGGGCCCGCGCACAGGACTGTTTTTT. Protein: CASSLGPRTGLFF.